This TCR beta chain came from a study of T cells in Graves' hyperthyroidism and ophthalmopathy. About the study: Sampling of peripheral blood happened at initial diagnosis, prior to any treatment.

This CDR3 is built from 14 residues. Trimming pared 2 bases from V and 5 bases from J, leaving 8 bases between. CDR1 is SGHDT and CDR2 is YYEEEE in the germline V gene. For the diagnoses, clinical symptoms, serum thyroxine and TRAb, thyroid ultrasound and orbital computed tomography were used. Fresh 10 ml peripheral blood yielded PBMCs. Amplified TCR beta CDR3 regions came from RNA transcripts. HTBI primers were employed in a first-round RT-PCR of the TCR CDR3. Each CDR3 protein gets one entry after TCRdb re-called the multiplex PCR reads with MiXCR. In the table there are hundreds of thousands of distinct CDR3 sequences, 30% to 40% of which are singletons.

The TCR originated in a woman aged 40 to 49 with Graves' hyperthyroidism. The genes are TRBV5-6 and TRBJ1-6; D perhaps matches TRBD1 (6 bases). Sequencing was carried out using blood. The CDR3, as DNA: TGTGCCAGCAGCTTCTACAGGGATAATTCACCCCTCCACTTT. Protein product: CASSFYRDNSPLHF.